The 27 T cell receptor beta chains below come from one sample, sequenced in a study of memory CD8 T cells in hepatitis C reinfection. Only in-frame clones appear in the TCRdb table, and some are missing; sequencing was by immunoSEQ multiplex PCR. The table includes 35,000 to 55,000 clones, roughly 90% detected once. Time point noted: peak reinfection, 3 to 8 weeks after reinfection detection. No in vitro expansion preceded TCR sequencing of the sorted cells. Sequencing was done on a sample of naive CD8+ T cells sorted from blood. The source of these receptors is a man between 18 and 35 years old with hepatitis C virus infection.

Worth noting for this clone: The junction differs from germline at one of its ends, possibly a read error. The chain links TRBV2 to TRBJ2-7; unclear D gene. Germline assignment: CDR1 SNHLY and CDR2 FYNNEI. The CDR3 totals 15 residues. The CDR3 coding sequence is TGTGCCAGCAGCGAAGGTACAGTGAGCTCCTACGAGCAGTACTTC. As protein: CASSEGTVSSYEQYF. Full variable domain (rest looked up from reference TRBV2 and TRBJ2-7): EPEVTQTPSHQVTQMGQEVILRCVPISNHLYFYWYRQILGQKVEFLVSFYNNEISEKSEIFDDQFSVERPDGSNFTLKIRSTKLEDSAMYFCASSEGTVSSYEQYFGPGTRLTVT.

This chain uses TRBV5-5 with TRBJ2-7; possible D gene TRBD1, 5 bases. V gave up 3 bases and J gave up 7 bases, with 14 bases separating them. Germline V gene data show CDR1 as SGHKS and CDR2 as YYEKEE (reference sequence). CDR3 length equals 13 residues. Here the CDR3 DNA reads TGTGCCAGCAGCTCCTCGACAGCTAAGGAGCAGTACGTC. It is translated as CASSSSTAKEQYV.

This sequence joins TRBV11-2 and TRBJ2-3, with TRBD2 matching 7 bases. The V segment lost 1 base and the J segment 0 bases; nucleotides outside the gene matches: 7. Germline V CDR1 and CDR2: SGHAT, FQNNGV. This CDR3 comprises 17 residues. CDR3 nucleotide sequence: TGTGCCAGCAGCTTAGGGTGGGGGAGGGGCAGCACAGATACGCAGTATTTT. Its protein product is CASSLGWGRGSTDTQYF.

The rearrangement links TRBV29-1 to TRBJ2-2; tentative D call: TRBD1 (5 bases). The germline V and J ends were trimmed by 5 bases and 1 base, with 8 bases remaining between them. The CDR3 runs to 13 residues. Germline V lookup: CDR1 SQVTM, CDR2 ANQGSEA. The CDR3 sequence: CSVQGLNTGELFF. The DNA for the CDR3 is TGCAGCGTTCAGGGATTGAACACCGGGGAGCTGTTTTTT.

This clone was counted between two and nine times. V and J are TRBV6-5 and TRBJ1-1, with D possibly TRBD1 on 6 matching bases. Per germline, CDR1 MNHEY and CDR2 SVGAGI. This CDR3 comprises 15 residues. V was shortened by 5 bases and J by 2 bases, with 15 bases between the two germline ends. The CDR3 region has the DNA TGTGCCAGCAGTCCCCGCACAGGGACAAACACTGAAGCTTTCTTT. Translation: CASSPRTGTNTEAFF.

This chain connects TRBV7-6 to TRBJ1-6; D possibly corresponds to TRBD1 (6 bases). This CDR3 is built from 15 residues. Germline assignment: CDR1 SGHVS and CDR2 FNYEAQ. Trimming removed 5 bases from V and 7 bases from J, with 15 bases in between. The CDR3 region has the DNA TGTGCCAGCAGCCCTTCGGGGGGCGTAAATTCACCCCTCCACTTT. Translated: CASSPSGGVNSPLHF.

V usage is TRBV6-6 and J usage is TRBJ1-4; 7 bases agree with TRBD1. The germline V gene has CDR1 MNHNY and CDR2 SVGAGI (reference sequence). V dropped 5 bases and J dropped 7; count of bases not matched to a gene: 4. The CDR3 is 13 residues long. CDR3 in amino acids: CASSPTGFEKLFF. As DNA, the CDR3 is TGTGCCAGCAGTCCGACAGGGTTTGAAAAACTGTTTTTT.

The chain is built from TRBV5-8 and TRBJ2-5; 13 positions agree with TRBD2. In germline, CDR1 is SGHTS, CDR2 YDEGEE. This CDR3 is built from 15 residues. The V gene end was trimmed by 3 bases and the J gene end by 2 bases; junction bases not matched to a gene: 1. The CDR3 sequence: CASSWGLAGQETQYF. The CDR3 coding sequence is TGTGCCAGCAGCTGGGGACTAGCGGGACAAGAGACCCAGTACTTC.

The chain is built from TRBV1 and TRBJ2-1; the D call in the table, TRBD1, was not verified against the DNA. TRBV1 is a recognized pseudogene. The CDR3 has 14 amino acids. The CDR3 DNA is TGCACCAGCAGCCAAGATGAACACTACAATGAGCAGTTCTTC. Its translation is CTSSQDEHYNEQFF.

This clone was counted once. This rearrangement joins TRBV4-1 to TRBJ1-1, with D possibly being TRBD1 (5 bases). There are 13 residues in the CDR3. The V gene lost 3 bases and the J gene lost 3 bases, with 8 bases spanning the gap. CDR1 and CDR2 from the germline V gene are MGHRA and YSYEKL. The CDR3 protein is CASSQGLDTEAFF. The CDR3 coding sequence is TGCGCCAGCAGCCAGGGACTGGACACTGAAGCTTTCTTT.

The rearrangement joins TRBV5-8 to TRBJ1-5, with 7 bases that match TRBD1. The CDR3 extends over 15 amino acids. Germline V gene lookup returns CDR1 SGHTS and CDR2 YDEGEE. The V and J ends lost 4 bases and 0 bases, in that order; junction bases with no gene match: 4. The CDR3 DNA reads as TGTGCCAGCAGCGTTGGGACAGCTAGCAATCAGCCCCAGCATTTT. Translating it yields CASSVGTASNQPQHF.

This CDR3 reads CASSELAGSTDTQYF. The DNA of the CDR3 is TGTGCCAGCAGTGAGCTGGCGGGGAGCACAGATACGCAGTATTTT. The rearrangement joins TRBV2 to TRBJ2-3, with TRBD2 as a possible D gene (6 bases). The CDR3 totals 15 residues. Trimming stripped 3 bases from V and 0 bases from J, with 10 bases between. The germline gives CDR1 SNHLY, CDR2 FYNNEI.

The chain has TRBV5-4 and TRBJ2-2, with TRBD1 matching 9 bases. This CDR3 has 18 residues. Germline V gene sequence: CDR1 SGHNT, CDR2 YYREEE (reference sequence). V lost 3 bases, J lost 6 bases, and 15 bases stayed unmatched. The DNA for the CDR3 is TGTGCCAGCAGCTGGGGACAGGGTGCCGTCGATTCTGCCGGGGAGCTGTTTTTT. Translating it yields CASSWGQGAVDSAGELFF.

This sequence joins TRBV28 and TRBJ2-3, with 7 bases fitting TRBD1. This CDR3 has 15 amino acids. CDR1 and CDR2 (germline): MDHEN, SYDVKM. V shed 6 bases and J 2 bases; nucleotides not matched to a gene: 8. In nucleotides, the CDR3 is TGTGCCAGCAGCTCCGACAGGGCGGTCACAGATACGCAGTATTTT. It specifies CASSSDRAVTDTQYF.

This clone has a handful of counts. V usage is TRBV7-2 and J usage is TRBJ2-5; 12 bases line up with TRBD2. This CDR3 has 15 amino acids. Unmatched junction bases numbered 6, after V lost 5 bases and J lost 5 bases. CDR1 is SGHTA, CDR2 FQGNSA, per germline. DNA of the CDR3: TGTGCCAGCAGCCCCGGACTAGCGGGGTATGAGACCCAGTACTTC. It encodes CASSPGLAGYETQYF.

The J gene is TRBJ2-5, the V gene TRBV27; 10 positions match TRBD2. Per the germline V gene, CDR1 is MNHEY and CDR2 is SMNVEV (reference sequence). After removal of 5 bases from V and 1 base from J, the junction contained 10 bases not matched to a gene. The CDR3 sequence is 17 residues long. CDR3 in DNA: TGTGCCAGCAGTCCTGGGTGGTTAGCGGGGGGCCAAGAGACCCAGTACTTC. It encodes CASSPGWLAGGQETQYF.

The chain is built from TRBV7-9 and TRBJ2-1, with 9 bases lining up with TRBD2. Germline-derived CDR1 and CDR2 are SEHNR and FQNEAQ (reference sequence). J was trimmed by 8 bases and V by 1 base; bases with no gene match: 12. The CDR3 is 17 amino acids. The CDR3 region has the DNA TGTGCCAGCAGCTTAGTAGTTGGCGGGAGGGCCTCCTATGAGCAGTTCTTC. Translated: CASSLVVGGRASYEQFF.

The chain is built from TRBV9 and TRBJ1-1, with 9 bases that match TRBD1. CDR1 and CDR2 (germline): SGDLS, YYNGEE. This CDR3 has 15 amino acids. V shed 4 bases and J 5 bases; nucleotides not matched to a gene: 9. The CDR3 protein is CASSPLTGGGTEAFF. CDR3 coding DNA: TGTGCCAGCAGCCCCCTGACAGGGGGAGGTACTGAAGCTTTCTTT. Complete variable domain (other parts from reference TRBV9 and TRBJ1-1): DSGVTQTPKHLITATGQRVTLRCSPRSGDLSVYWYQQSLDQGLQFLIQYYNGEERAKGNILERFSAQQFPDLHSELNLSSLELGDSALYFCASSPLTGGGTEAFFGQGTRLTVV.

The CDR3 region is CASSIDLGAVQFF. The CDR3 DNA reads as TGTGCCAGTAGTATAGATCTCGGTGCGGTGCAGTTCTTC. The chain joins TRBV19 to TRBJ2-1; D is undetermined. This CDR3 region has 13 residues. From germline, CDR1 is LNHDA and CDR2 SQIVND (reference sequence). The V end was cut by 0 bases, the J end by 12 bases, with 12 bases between.

The table lists this clone with a count of one. The chain employs TRBV27 and TRBJ2-5; D gene uncertain. Trimming stripped 1 base from V and 5 bases from J, with 11 bases between. This CDR3 has 14 residues. CDR1 MNHEY and CDR2 SMNVEV come from the germline V gene (reference sequence). This CDR3 reads CASSLLEAMETQYF. CDR3 sequence (DNA): TGTGCCAGCAGTTTATTAGAGGCGATGGAGACCCAGTACTTC.

This chain joins TRBV4-1 and TRBJ2-7; 7 bases are shared with TRBD1. This CDR3 region has 15 residues. Germline assignment: CDR1 MGHRA and CDR2 YSYEKL. The V gene end was trimmed by 4 bases and the J gene end by 3 bases; junction bases not matched to a gene: 9. CDR3 in DNA: TGCGCCAGCAGCCCCCAAGGAACAGGGGTCTACGAGCAGTACTTC. Encoded protein: CASSPQGTGVYEQYF.

J is TRBJ2-5 and V is TRBV29-1; the match to TRBD2 covers 7 bases. Germline loops: CDR1 SQVTM, CDR2 ANQGSEA. This CDR3 comprises 14 residues. With V trimmed by 1 base and J by 1 base, 3 bases remained unmatched. Written as DNA, the CDR3 is TGCAGCGTTGAAGTTGCGGGGGTCCAAGAGACCCAGTACTTC. As protein: CSVEVAGVQETQYF.

This chain connects TRBV27 to TRBJ2-1; TRBD1 might be the D (6 bases). V was pared by 6 bases and J by 5 bases, with 17 bases between. This CDR3 region has 15 residues. Germline CDR1 reads MNHEY; CDR2 reads SMNVEV (reference sequence). In DNA form, the CDR3 reads TGTGCCAGCAGACTTACTACGGACAGCCACAATGAGCAGTTCTTC. This encodes CASRLTTDSHNEQFF.

This chain links TRBV7-9 with TRBJ2-7, with 11 bases aligning to TRBD1. Germline assignment: CDR1 SEHNR and CDR2 FQNEAQ (reference sequence). CDR3 size: 12 residues. J gave up 13 bases and V 1 base, and 3 bases lay outside the gene matches. CDR3 sequence: CASSLGDRGLYF. The CDR3 DNA follows: TGTGCCAGCAGCTTAGGGGACAGGGGGTTATACTTC.

The J gene is TRBJ2-1, the V gene TRBV27; D is ambiguous. The ends were cut back, 5 bases at V and 7 bases at J, with 15 bases in the middle. The germline V gene encodes CDR1 MNHEY and CDR2 SMNVEV (reference sequence). The CDR3 runs 14 residues. This chain's CDR3 is CASSMGSQLNEQFF. CDR3 coding DNA: TGTGCCAGCAGTATGGGCAGTCAGCTAAATGAGCAGTTCTTC.

The V and J genes are TRBV7-9 and TRBJ2-5; TRBD1 matches 8 bases. The CDR3 loop spans 15 amino acids. Trimming removed 4 bases from V and 3 bases from J; junction bases left unmatched: 7. In germline, CDR1 is SEHNR, CDR2 FQNEAQ (reference sequence). The CDR3 coding sequence is TGTGCCAGCAGCTCAGAGAGACAGGGGAAAGAGACCCAGTACTTC. Residues: CASSSERQGKETQYF.

The J gene is TRBJ2-5, the V gene TRBV9; 7 bases agree with TRBD1. The CDR3 has 15 residues. Germline CDR1 and CDR2: SGDLS and YYNGEE. Trimming took 3 bases from V and 5 from J; bases not matched to a gene: 10. CDR3 coding DNA: TGTGCCAGCAGCGAATGGGACAGCCCTTTGGAGACCCAGTACTTC. This gives the protein CASSEWDSPLETQYF.